This entry features one TCR beta chain sequence. In the source study's methods: Amplified reference gene primers provided the basis for estimating nucleated cell counts. Generated by immunoSEQ multiplex PCR, the TCRdb table keeps only in-frame clones and is missing some. That table is the source of V, J and clone size, and D and trimming were worked out from the DNA. The profile shows about 71,000 clones, about four fifths of them singletons. The data stem from a study of blood T cell repertoires in COVID-19. In the study overall: The origin of the acute and convalescent COVID-19 samples was the United States, Italy and Spain. T cells, B-cell-depleted T cells, or PBMCs supplied cDNA or gDNA.

Looked up from germline, CDR1 is SNHLY and CDR2 is FYNNEI. This CDR3 region has 16 residues. The V segment lost 3 bases and the J segment 3 bases; nucleotides outside the gene matches: 7. The source of this sequence is a woman of 80 years or more with acute or convalescent COVID-19. Sequenced: peripheral blood. V is TRBV2 and J is TRBJ2-3, with TRBD1 matching 9 bases. Here the CDR3 DNA reads TGTGCCAGCAGTGAGGGTCGGGGACAGGGAACAGATACGCAGTATTTT. Translation gives CASSEGRGQGTDTQYF.